There are a few counts of the clone carrying this T cell receptor beta chain. The data were taken from a study of human T cells and chemical hapten exposure. What the library attached to individual cDNA molecules were unique molecular identifiers. TCRdb itself ran the RACE reads through MiXCR, one entry per CDR3 protein. The sample lists roughly 120,000 distinct CDR3 sequences, roughly an eighth occurring once. Time point in this sample: patch test 1, 2 weeks after DPC sensitization. The treatment here: therapeutic diphenylcyclopropenone sensitization with weekly scalp DPC. Sequencing started from total RNA isolated from unfractionated whole blood. This CDR3 has 15 amino acids. V was clipped by 7 bases and J by 7 bases; unmatched bases: 16. Germline V gene lookup returns CDR1 MDHEN and CDR2 SYDVKM.

The material sequenced was whole blood, taken in connection with sensitization to the hapten diphenylcyclopropenone (DPC). The TCR was taken from a woman aged 45-65 years with alopecia areata. Some clones in this sample may be carry-over from other donors' samples. The J gene is TRBJ2-7, the V gene TRBV28; 7 nucleotides agree with TRBD1. DNA for the CDR3: TGTGCCAGCACCCGACAGGGACCCCGCCATAGGGAGCAGTACTTC. The encoded protein is CASTRQGPRHREQYF.